These 32 T cell receptor beta chains share one sample of origin, sequenced in a study of shared clonotypes between healthy human individuals. Assay used: immunoSEQ multiplex PCR; TCRdb lists only in-frame clones, some missing. The table has 2 million to 3 million clones, 90% to 95% seen once. Sequencing used naive CD4+ T cells from PBMCs. Subset of the sample: CD45RA+ positively selected. The receptors were sampled from a man aged 18 to 30 in good health. Some clones in this sample may be carry-over from other donors' samples.

Details on this clone: Other DNA variants within this sample encode the same CDR3. This rearrangement joins TRBV27 to TRBJ2-5; TRBD1 agrees at 9 bases. The V gene end was trimmed by 5 bases and the J gene end by 5 bases; junction bases not matched to a gene: 3. This CDR3 is 13 amino acids long. Germline CDR1 MNHEY, CDR2 SMNVEV (reference sequence). In nucleotides, the CDR3 is TGTGCCAGCAGTCACAGGGGGCAGGAGACCCAGTACTTC. Translating gives CASSHRGQETQYF.

The chain combines TRBV6-6 with TRBJ2-7, with D possibly TRBD2 on 5 matching bases. Germline V CDR1 and CDR2: MNHNY, SVGAGI (reference sequence). Trimming took off 2 bases at V and 0 bases at J, with 8 bases between the two ends. The CDR3 is made up of 14 amino acids. The CDR3 sequence is CASSYRGNSYEQYF. CDR3 bases: TGTGCCAGCAGTTACCGAGGGAACTCCTACGAGCAGTACTTC.

The chain recombines TRBV5-1 with TRBJ2-1; TRBD2 aligns across 7 bases. The germline CDR1 and CDR2 sequences are SGHRS and YFSETQ. V was clipped by 4 bases and J by 6 bases; unmatched bases: 13. This CDR3 spans 16 amino acids. The CDR3 bases are TGCGCCAGCAGCCCGCCCCCGGCGGGAGAAAGCAATGAGCAGTTCTTC. Translating it yields CASSPPPAGESNEQFF.

The chain employs TRBV18 and TRBJ1-2, with D possibly TRBD1 on 6 matching bases. Trimming stripped 4 bases from V and 4 bases from J, with 10 bases between. Germline V gene sequence: CDR1 KGHSH, CDR2 LQKENI. The CDR3 extends over 13 amino acids. In nucleotides, the CDR3 is TGTGCCAGCTCACGGACAGACTCCTATGGCTACACCTTC. It yields the protein CASSRTDSYGYTF. The full variable domain, in which reference TRBV18 and TRBJ1-2 provide the parts outside the CDR3, is NAGVMQNPRHLVRRRGQEARLRCSPMKGHSHVYWYRQLPEEGLKFMVYLQKENIIDESGMPKERFSAEFPKEGPSILRIQQVVRGDSAAYFCASSRTDSYGYTFGSGTRLTVV.

This chain links TRBV19 with TRBJ2-7; the D is unclear. The CDR3 length is 13 residues. With 6 bases removed from V and 0 bases from J, the gap between germline ends came to 9 bases. Germline CDR1 LNHDA, CDR2 SQIVND (reference sequence). The DNA for the CDR3 is TGTGCCAGTAGGAGCTCGAGCTCCTACGAGCAGTACTTC. Residues: CASRSSSSYEQYF.

This sequence joins TRBV5-1 and TRBJ2-2; 7 nucleotides align to TRBD1. V shed 1 base, J shed 5 bases, and the junction held 8 bases outside the gene matches. Germline CDR1 is SGHRS and CDR2 is YFSETQ. This CDR3 region has 16 residues. This CDR3 reads CASSLLTGPRTGELFF. In nucleotides, the CDR3 is TGCGCCAGCAGCTTGCTGACAGGGCCTCGAACCGGGGAGCTGTTTTTT.

The CDR3 coding sequence is TGCGCCAGCAGTGCGGACAGCGAATATCAGCCCCAGCATTTT. This translates into CASSADSEYQPQHF. V is TRBV10-2 and J is TRBJ1-5; tentatively, D is TRBD1 (6 bases). The V gene lost 4 bases and the J gene lost 5 bases, with 12 bases spanning the gap. CDR3 length: 14 amino acids. The germline CDR1 and CDR2 sequences are WSHSY and SAAADI.

CDR3 in amino acids: CASSDLGQIKNTEAFF. Written as DNA, the CDR3 is TGTGCCAGCAGTGACTTGGGACAGATCAAGAACACTGAAGCTTTCTTT. The chain carries TRBV6-1 and TRBJ1-1; TRBD1 matches 7 bases. Trimming took 3 bases from V and 1 from J; bases not matched to a gene: 8. This CDR3 is built from 16 residues. Germline V gene data show CDR1 as MNHNS and CDR2 as SASEGT.

The chain carries TRBV19 and TRBJ2-4; TRBD2 is a possible D gene (5 bases). This CDR3 contains 16 residues. Germline CDR1 LNHDA, CDR2 SQIVND (reference sequence). V gave up 1 base and J gave up 0 bases, with 10 bases separating them. The chain's CDR3 is CASSIVGGVAKNIQYF. The CDR3 region has the DNA TGTGCCAGTAGTATAGTTGGAGGAGTAGCCAAAAACATTCAGTACTTC.

The chain couples TRBV6-6 to TRBJ1-5, with TRBD1 as a possible D gene (5 bases). Germline V CDR1 and CDR2: MNHNY, SVGAGI (reference sequence). V was pared by 8 bases and J by 4 bases, with 15 bases between. This CDR3 region has 14 residues. CDR3 sequence reads: CASGAGDINQPQHF. The CDR3 nucleotides read TGTGCCAGCGGGGCGGGCGACATAAATCAGCCCCAGCATTTT.

The chain joins TRBV27 to TRBJ2-5; no firm D call. Germline values: CDR1 MNHEY, CDR2 SMNVEV (reference sequence). The CDR3 extends over 14 amino acids. The ends were cut back, 2 bases at V and 7 bases at J, with 14 bases in the middle. This CDR3 reads CASSLISKSGTQYF. The CDR3 region has the DNA TGTGCCAGCAGTTTAATCTCAAAGTCGGGGACCCAGTACTTC.

J is TRBJ1-1 and V is TRBV28; TRBD1 matches at 7 bases. The CDR3 has 15 amino acids. The junction had 13 bases not matched to a gene; V was cut back by 6 bases and J by 6 bases. Germline CDR1 and CDR2: MDHEN and SYDVKM. The CDR3 loop is CASSRSLGQASEAFF. CDR3 coding DNA: TGTGCCAGCAGCCGGAGCCTTGGACAGGCCTCTGAAGCTTTCTTT. Based on the CDR3 plus reference TRBV28 and TRBJ1-1, the full variable domain is DVKVTQSSRYLVKRTGEKVFLECVQDMDHENMFWYRQDPGLGLRLIYFSYDVKMKEKGDIPEGYSVSREKKERFSLILESASTNQTSMYLCASSRSLGQASEAFFGQGTRLTVV.

V gene TRBV6-6 combines with J gene TRBJ1-1; weak D call: TRBD1 (6 bases). V lost 10 bases, J lost 3 bases, and 18 bases lay in between. The CDR3 is 14 residues long. Germline V gene data show CDR1 as MNHNY and CDR2 as SVGAGI (reference sequence). The DNA of the CDR3 is TGTGCCACCAGCCCCGGGGGCGCGGACACTGAAGCTTTCTTT. Translation gives CATSPGGADTEAFF.

The rearrangement joins TRBV6-5 to TRBJ1-1; 8 bases agree with TRBD1. Looked up from germline, CDR1 is MNHEY and CDR2 is SVGAGI. The CDR3 spans 13 residues. V lost 8 bases, J lost 3 bases, and 5 bases stayed unmatched. CDR3 DNA sequence: TGTGCCAGCTTCGACAGGGGACACACTGAAGCTTTCTTT. It encodes CASFDRGHTEAFF.

On this clone itself: Other DNA variants within this sample encode the same CDR3. The CDR3 nucleotides are TGTGCCAGCAGTTTATCGAGGAACAATGAGCAGTTCTTC. Its translation is CASSLSRNNEQFF. The rearrangement uses TRBV27 and TRBJ2-1; D gene unclear. Trimming took off 0 bases at V and 5 bases at J, with 5 bases between the two ends. The CDR3 extends over 13 amino acids. The germline V gene encodes CDR1 MNHEY and CDR2 SMNVEV (reference sequence).

This chain joins TRBV7-9 and TRBJ1-4, with D tentatively TRBD1 (5 bases). Trimming took 5 bases from V and 6 from J, leaving 19 bases between them. The germline gives CDR1 SEHNR, CDR2 FQNEAQ (reference sequence). The CDR3 is 16 residues long. The CDR3 is CASSQAVLGGYEKLFF. The CDR3 DNA reads TGTGCCAGCAGCCAGGCAGTTTTGGGGGGTTATGAAAAACTGTTTTTT.

The CDR3 region is CASSLSGVDLYSGNTIYF. The CDR3 DNA follows: TGTGCCAGCAGTTTATCGGGGGTGGACCTTTACTCTGGAAACACCATATATTTT. This chain joins TRBV27 and TRBJ1-3, with D perhaps TRBD1 (5 bases). Germline V gives CDR1 MNHEY, CDR2 SMNVEV (reference sequence). This CDR3 comprises 18 residues. Trimming took 0 bases from V and 0 from J, leaving 15 bases between them.

For this clone: The same CDR3 can be traced to other DNA sequences in this sample. The rearrangement links TRBV5-1 to TRBJ1-3; D uncertain. Germline loops: CDR1 SGHRS, CDR2 YFSETQ. The CDR3 runs 14 residues. V dropped 4 bases and J dropped 0 bases, with 8 bases sitting between them. DNA of the CDR3: TGCGCCAGCAGCCTGGGAGACTCTGGAAACACCATATATTTT. This sequence encodes CASSLGDSGNTIYF.

About this clone itself: The junction shows a germline mismatch at one end, possibly a read error. The V and J genes are TRBV7-3 and TRBJ2-1; a weak D match, TRBD2 (5 bases). This CDR3 contains 15 residues. Germline-derived CDR1 and CDR2 are SGHTA and FQGTGA. The CDR3 loop reads CASSLTSNSYNEQFF. DNA of the CDR3: TGTGCCAGCAGCCTAACTAGTAACTCCTACAATGAGCAGTTCTTC.

The V and J genes are TRBV7-9 and TRBJ2-2, with 7 bases aligning to TRBD2. The germline CDR1 and CDR2 sequences are SEHNR and FQNEAQ (reference sequence). The V segment lost 2 bases and the J segment 5 bases; nucleotides outside the gene matches: 5. The CDR3 contains 15 residues. This CDR3 reads CASSLLLGGTGELFF. CDR3 bases: TGTGCCAGCAGCTTATTACTCGGGGGGACCGGGGAGCTGTTTTTT.

The CDR3 reads CASRSIGDRVPAFF. The DNA of the CDR3 is TGTGCCAGCAGATCGATCGGGGACAGGGTGCCAGCTTTCTTT. V and J are TRBV6-1 and TRBJ1-1; 9 bases map to TRBD1. The CDR3 contains 14 residues. V shed 6 bases and J 10 bases; nucleotides not matched to a gene: 12. Germline V gives CDR1 MNHNS, CDR2 SASEGT.

DNA for the CDR3: TGTGCCAGCAGCCAACTAAGCCAGACCTTCGGTTACTACACCTTC. Its protein is CASSQLSQTFGYYTF. This sequence joins TRBV16 and TRBJ1-2; D is undetermined. Germline V gene lookup returns CDR1 KGHSY and CDR2 FQNENV. The CDR3 runs 15 residues. The germline V and J ends were trimmed by 2 bases and 10 bases, with 20 bases remaining between them. Using reference TRBV16 and TRBJ1-2 for the parts outside the CDR3, the full variable domain is GEEVAQTPKHLVRGEGQKAKLYCAPIKGHSYVFWYQQVLKNEFKFLISFQNENVFDETGMPKERFSAKCLPNSPCSLEIQATKLEDSAVYFCASSQLSQTFGYYTFGSGTRLTVV.

This sequence joins TRBV5-6 and TRBJ1-5; D unclear. The CDR3 contains 16 residues. CDR1 and CDR2 (germline): SGHDT, YYEEEE. The V end was cut by 6 bases, the J end by 4 bases, with 20 bases between. The CDR3 nucleotides are TGTGCCAGCACCAACTGGAAGGGCCTTAGGAATCAGCCCCAGCATTTT. Translating gives CASTNWKGLRNQPQHF.

This clone was detected only once. This chain joins TRBV5-6 and TRBJ2-5; 8 nucleotides line up with TRBD1. The junction had 7 bases not matched to a gene; V was cut back by 4 bases and J by 5 bases. Germline V gene lookup returns CDR1 SGHDT and CDR2 YYEEEE. The CDR3 is 14 amino acids. DNA of the CDR3: TGTGCCAGCAGCCCCTACGGACAGGGCGAGACCCAGTACTTC. This translates into CASSPYGQGETQYF.

This clone was counted between two and nine times. The chain employs TRBV7-8 and TRBJ1-1, with no clear D. The CDR3 length is 13 residues. Looked up from germline, CDR1 is SGHVS and CDR2 is FQNEAQ. Trimming cost V 1 base and J 1 base, with 4 bases left between them. The CDR3 DNA sequence: TGTGCCAGCAGCTTAGGTGCGAACACTGAAGCTTTCTTT. Residues: CASSLGANTEAFF.

With regard to this clone: Other DNA sequences in this sample translate to the same CDR3. The chain recombines TRBV7-3 with TRBJ2-7, with a tentative D call TRBD2 (6 bases). Germline assignment: CDR1 SGHTA and CDR2 FQGTGA. The CDR3 contains 14 residues. The germline V and J ends were trimmed by 0 bases and 1 base, with 7 bases remaining between them. In DNA, the CDR3 is TGTGCCAGCAGCTTAACCGGAGGGTCCTACGAGCAGTACTTC. Protein sequence: CASSLTGGSYEQYF.

This chain uses TRBV9 with TRBJ2-7; D is perhaps TRBD1 (7 bases). V lost 6 bases and J lost 3, with 19 bases in between. CDR3 size: 15 residues. Per germline, CDR1 SGDLS and CDR2 YYNGEE. The CDR3 loop reads CASTRGALGLYEQYF. DNA for the CDR3: TGTGCCAGCACCAGGGGGGCCCTTGGGCTCTACGAGCAGTACTTC.

The chain links TRBV18 to TRBJ2-1; TRBD1 matches 7 bases. CDR1 and CDR2 (germline): KGHSH, LQKENI. V lost 3 bases and J lost 8; bases outside the gene matches: 4. The CDR3 has 13 amino acids. CDR3 nucleotides: TGTGCCAGCTCACCCAACAGGGGCGATGAGCAGTTCTTC. This encodes CASSPNRGDEQFF.

Regarding this clone: Distinct nucleotide sequences in the sample also encode this CDR3. V is TRBV7-3 and J is TRBJ1-1; D is undetermined. With 3 bases removed from V and 0 bases from J, the gap between germline ends came to 5 bases. The CDR3 runs 13 residues. Germline V lookup: CDR1 SGHTA, CDR2 FQGTGA. The CDR3 bases are TGTGCCAGCAGCTTCACGGTGAACACTGAAGCTTTCTTT. It translates to CASSFTVNTEAFF.

The V and J genes are TRBV6-5 and TRBJ2-7, with a weak D call TRBD2 (6 bases). CDR3 length: 15 amino acids. Germline V gene data show CDR1 as MNHEY and CDR2 as SVGAGI. V gave up 6 bases and J gave up 3 bases, with 18 bases separating them. The chain's CDR3 is CASRGRAGGIYEQYF. The CDR3 DNA is TGTGCCAGCAGGGGCCGGGCTGGGGGGATCTACGAGCAGTACTTC.

This rearrangement joins TRBV14 to TRBJ2-2, with TRBD2 matching over 7 bases. Germline CDR1 is SGHDN and CDR2 is FVKESK. CDR3 length: 17 amino acids. The V gene end was trimmed by 5 bases and the J gene end by 0 bases; junction bases not matched to a gene: 9. The CDR3 loop is CASSSSLAATNTGELFF. The CDR3 nucleotides are TGTGCCAGCAGCTCCTCCCTAGCGGCAACGAACACCGGGGAGCTGTTTTTT.

The chain joins TRBV6-6 to TRBJ2-7; 10 bases are a match to TRBD1. The CDR3 is made up of 14 amino acids. Unmatched junction bases numbered 6, after V lost 6 bases and J lost 4 bases. Germline V lookup: CDR1 MNHNY, CDR2 SVGAGI (reference sequence). CDR3 region: CASRKGQGSYEQYF. The CDR3 DNA follows: TGTGCCAGCAGGAAGGGACAGGGGTCTTACGAGCAGTACTTC.